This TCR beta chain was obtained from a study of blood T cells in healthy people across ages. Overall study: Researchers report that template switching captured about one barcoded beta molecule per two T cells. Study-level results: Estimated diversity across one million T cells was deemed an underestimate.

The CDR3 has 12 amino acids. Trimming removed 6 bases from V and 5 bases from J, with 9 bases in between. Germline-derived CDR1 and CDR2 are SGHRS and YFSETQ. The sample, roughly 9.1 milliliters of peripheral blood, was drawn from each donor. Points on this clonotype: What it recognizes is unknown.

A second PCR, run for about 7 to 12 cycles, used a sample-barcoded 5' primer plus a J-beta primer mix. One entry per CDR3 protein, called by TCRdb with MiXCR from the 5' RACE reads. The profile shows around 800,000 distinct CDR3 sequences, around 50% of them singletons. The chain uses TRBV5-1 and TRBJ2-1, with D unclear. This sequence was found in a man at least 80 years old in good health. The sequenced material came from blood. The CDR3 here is CASISRHNEQFF. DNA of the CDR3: TGCGCCAGCATCTCCAGACACAATGAGCAGTTCTTC.